These 26 T cell receptor beta chains came from one sample sequenced in a study of blood T cell repertoires in COVID-19. TCRdb's copy holds only in-frame clones and misses some; the assay was immunoSEQ multiplex PCR. Seen here are around 240,000 clones, 65% to 90% observed once, and the top ten hold roughly 7%. The sample consisted of peripheral blood. These receptors were taken from a woman in her fifties or sixties with acute or convalescent COVID-19.

This clone was seen only once. The chain couples TRBV5-1 to TRBJ2-5; 8 bases match TRBD2. The CDR3 covers 14 residues. With 0 bases clipped from V and 5 bases from J, the junction kept 3 bases outside the gene matches. Germline values: CDR1 SGHRS, CDR2 YFSETQ. CDR3 sequence (DNA): TGCGCCAGCAGCTTGGGGACTAGCAGGGAGACCCAGTACTTC. Translated, it gives CASSLGTSRETQYF.

The rearrangement joins TRBV28 to TRBJ2-1, with 9 positions matching TRBD2. With 0 bases clipped from V and 7 bases from J, the junction kept 7 bases outside the gene matches. Looked up from germline, CDR1 is MDHEN and CDR2 is SYDVKM. CDR3 size: 16 residues. The DNA of the CDR3 is TGTGCCAGCAGTTTATGGGTAGCGGGAGTAGGGAATGAGCAGTTCTTC. Its protein product is CASSLWVAGVGNEQFF. Complete variable domain (other parts from reference TRBV28 and TRBJ2-1): DVKVTQSSRYLVKRTGEKVFLECVQDMDHENMFWYRQDPGLGLRLIYFSYDVKMKEKGDIPEGYSVSREKKERFSLILESASTNQTSMYLCASSLWVAGVGNEQFFGPGTRLTVL.

This sequence joins TRBV10-2 and TRBJ2-7; 8 bases line up with TRBD2. The CDR3 is 15 amino acids. Trimming cost V 3 bases and J 1 base; bases outside gene matches: 5. Germline V lookup: CDR1 WSHSY, CDR2 SAAADI. Written as DNA, the CDR3 is TGCGCCAGCAGTGATCAAGCGGGAGTATCCTACGAGCAGTACTTC. Protein: CASSDQAGVSYEQYF.

The chain carries TRBV14 and TRBJ2-1; 9 nucleotides line up with TRBD2. This CDR3 region has 14 residues. The germline gives CDR1 SGHDN, CDR2 FVKESK. V was clipped by 5 bases and J by 7 bases; unmatched bases: 6. The CDR3 sequence: CASSNSGRQNEQFF. The CDR3 bases are TGTGCCAGCAGCAACAGCGGGAGGCAGAATGAGCAGTTCTTC.

J is TRBJ2-2 and V is TRBV7-6; 8 nucleotides match TRBD1. Germline trimming cut 3 bases from V and 2 bases from J; bases unmatched to any gene: 5. There are 16 residues in the CDR3. Per the germline V gene, CDR1 is SGHVS and CDR2 is FNYEAQ. The CDR3 here is CASSFRGRENTGELFF. CDR3 in DNA: TGTGCCAGCAGCTTCAGGGGGCGAGAAAACACCGGGGAGCTGTTTTTT.

V and J are TRBV2 and TRBJ2-7; D is perhaps TRBD1 (6 bases). The V gene's germline CDR1 is SNHLY and CDR2 FYNNEI. CDR3 length: 17 residues. V lost 4 bases, J lost 0 bases, and 19 bases lay in between. The CDR3 sequence: CASSAGQIYVRSYEQYF. The CDR3 coding sequence is TGTGCCAGCAGTGCCGGACAGATTTATGTGCGCTCCTACGAGCAGTACTTC.

The CDR3, as DNA: TGTGCCACCCTACGGGGGGCGAATCAGCCCCAGCATTTT. It is translated as CATLRGANQPQHF. The V gene is TRBV28, the J gene TRBJ1-5, with a tentative D call TRBD1 (6 bases). The CDR3 totals 13 residues. Germline V gives CDR1 MDHEN, CDR2 SYDVKM. The ends were cut back, 10 bases at V and 4 bases at J, with 14 bases in the middle.

The count of this clone is one. The genes are TRBV4-3 and TRBJ1-4; TRBD1 matches at 8 bases. The CDR3 sequence is 18 residues long. The ends lost 0 bases at V and 7 bases at J; junction bases unmatched: 13. Germline lookup yields CDR1 LGHNA and CDR2 YSLEER. DNA for the CDR3: TGCGCCAGCAGCCAAGACTACCGACCGGGACAGGTTATTGAAAAACTGTTTTTT. Amino acids: CASSQDYRPGQVIEKLFF.

This chain joins TRBV7-2 and TRBJ2-1; TRBD2 agrees at 8 bases. The CDR3 loop spans 15 amino acids. Germline V CDR1 and CDR2: SGHTA, FQGNSA. V dropped 8 bases and J dropped 4; count of bases not matched to a gene: 10. The CDR3 sequence is CASQNSGGLYNEQFF. The CDR3, as DNA: TGTGCCAGCCAAAATTCGGGGGGGTTGTACAATGAGCAGTTCTTC. The full variable domain, its missing parts supplied by reference TRBV7-2 and TRBJ2-1, is GAGVSQSPSNKVTEKGKDVELRCDPISGHTALYWYRQSLGQGLEFLIYFQGNSAPDKSGLPSDRFSAERTGGSVSTLTIQRTQQEDSAVYLCASQNSGGLYNEQFFGPGTRLTVL.

The rearrangement links TRBV29-1 to TRBJ1-1; D ambiguous. V lost 0 bases to trimming and J lost 5 bases, with 10 bases between them. Germline V gives CDR1 SQVTM, CDR2 ANQGSEA. The CDR3 has 13 residues. This CDR3 is CSVEEGSRTEAFF. The CDR3 DNA is TGCAGCGTTGAAGAGGGCAGTAGAACTGAAGCTTTCTTT.

The CDR3 sequence: CASSTGLADYEQYF. The CDR3 DNA reads TGTGCCAGTAGTACTGGACTAGCGGACTACGAGCAGTACTTC. The rearrangement uses TRBV19 and TRBJ2-7; 10 positions match TRBD2. V lost 4 bases to trimming and J lost 3 bases; unmatched junction nucleotides: 3. This CDR3 region has 14 residues. Germline lookup yields CDR1 LNHDA and CDR2 SQIVND (reference sequence).

This chain links TRBV24-1 with TRBJ2-2, with 7 bases fitting TRBD1. CDR3 length: 13 amino acids. Germline V lookup: CDR1 KGHDR, CDR2 SFDVKD. J lost 9 bases, V lost 3 bases, and 3 bases had no gene match. CDR3: CATSDPQGRELFF. CDR3 DNA sequence: TGTGCCACCAGTGATCCACAGGGGAGGGAGCTGTTTTTT.

The gene calls are TRBV28 and TRBJ1-2, with 8 bases that match TRBD1. This CDR3 comprises 14 residues. V was clipped by 6 bases and J by 2 bases; unmatched bases: 5. Germline V gives CDR1 MDHEN, CDR2 SYDVKM. The CDR3 DNA reads as TGTGCCAGCAGAGACAGGGGACTAAACTATGGCTACACCTTC. Translating it yields CASRDRGLNYGYTF.

V and J are TRBV5-1 and TRBJ1-2; TRBD1 matches at 9 bases. The CDR3 runs 16 residues. V was pared by 0 bases and J by 1 base, with 4 bases of the junction left unmatched. CDR1 and CDR2 from the germline V gene are SGHRS and YFSETQ. CDR3 DNA sequence: TGCGCCAGCAGCTTGGGTACAGGGGGCGTTAACTATGGCTACACCTTC. It encodes CASSLGTGGVNYGYTF. The entire variable domain, with the rest obtained from reference TRBV5-1 and TRBJ1-2, is as follows: KAGVTQTPRYLIKTRGQQVTLSCSPISGHRSVSWYQQTPGQGLQFLFEYFSETQRNKGNFPGRFSGRQFSNSRSEMNVSTLELGDSALYLCASSLGTGGVNYGYTFGSGTRLTVV.

This sequence joins TRBV7-8 and TRBJ2-5; 7 bases map to TRBD1. V dropped 1 base and J dropped 4; count of bases not matched to a gene: 9. The CDR3 extends over 16 amino acids. Germline assignment: CDR1 SGHVS and CDR2 FQNEAQ. The CDR3, as DNA: TGTGCCAGCAGCTTAGTTGCCAGGGGGTATGGAGAGACCCAGTACTTC. This sequence encodes CASSLVARGYGETQYF.

V and J are TRBV3-1 (or the pseudogene TRBV3-2) and TRBJ2-1; a weak D match, TRBD1 (5 bases). The length of the CDR3 is 15 residues. Germline assignment: CDR1 LGHDT and CDR2 YNNKEL (reference sequence). V was clipped by 0 bases and J by 3 bases, with 9 bases between them. The CDR3 reads CASSQDPGNYNEQFF. The CDR3 nucleotides read TGTGCCAGCAGCCAAGACCCAGGGAACTACAATGAGCAGTTCTTC.

The rearrangement uses TRBV6-6 and TRBJ1-6; possible D gene TRBD1, 6 bases. Germline values: CDR1 MNHNY, CDR2 SVGAGI (reference sequence). CDR3 length: 14 amino acids. Between the trimmed V and J ends, which lost 5 bases and 7 bases, there was a span of 12 bases. CDR3 residues: CASSVTGLNSPLHF. DNA of the CDR3: TGTGCCAGCAGTGTGACAGGCCTCAATTCACCCCTCCACTTT.

In this sample, this clone turned up a few times. The chain is built from TRBV29-1 and TRBJ2-7; 12 bases are shared with TRBD1. The CDR3 sequence is 13 residues long. Germline V gene lookup returns CDR1 SQVTM and CDR2 ANQGSEA. The J segment lost 6 bases and the V segment lost 5 bases, leaving 5 bases of the junction unmatched. CDR3 DNA sequence: TGCAGCGTTCTGGGGACAGGGGGCGTCGAGCAGTACTTC. It specifies CSVLGTGGVEQYF.

The V and J genes are TRBV9 and TRBJ2-3; maybe TRBD2 (6 bases). The V gene's germline CDR1 is SGDLS and CDR2 YYNGEE. The CDR3 has 14 residues. V lost 4 bases to trimming and J lost 0 bases, with 9 bases between them. In DNA, the CDR3 is TGTGCCAGCAGCCCTGGGACTAGCACAGATACGCAGTATTTT. This sequence encodes CASSPGTSTDTQYF.

The chain carries TRBV25-1 and TRBJ1-1; a possible D gene is TRBD1 (5 bases). CDR1 and CDR2 from the germline V gene are MGHDK and SYGVNS. The CDR3 sequence is 15 residues long. V was shortened by 1 base and J by 4 bases, with 13 bases between the two germline ends. The CDR3: CASSEWGVMSTEAFF. CDR3 DNA sequence: TGTGCCAGCAGTGAATGGGGGGTGATGAGCACTGAAGCTTTCTTT.

The CDR3 DNA sequence: TGTGCCAGCTCACCTTTAGTCCAGGCCTACGAGCAGTACTTC. The encoded protein is CASSPLVQAYEQYF. V and J are TRBV18 and TRBJ2-7; no clear D gene. CDR1 and CDR2 (germline): KGHSH, LQKENI. V lost 3 bases to trimming and J lost 2 bases, with 11 bases between them. The CDR3 totals 14 residues.

The chain is built from TRBV11-2 and TRBJ2-5; 9 bases are shared with TRBD2. The germline gives CDR1 SGHAT, CDR2 FQNNGV. The CDR3 is 16 amino acids. The trim removed 10 bases at V and 4 bases at J, leaving 16 bases unmatched. This chain's CDR3 is CANTFGAGGPGETQYF. The CDR3 DNA reads as TGTGCCAACACCTTCGGGGCGGGGGGGCCTGGAGAGACCCAGTACTTC.

The chain has TRBV15 and TRBJ2-7; TRBD2 matches at 10 bases. With 5 bases clipped from V and 4 bases from J, the junction kept 5 bases outside the gene matches. The germline gives CDR1 LNHNV, CDR2 YYDKDF (reference sequence). CDR3 length equals 14 residues. CDR3 DNA sequence: TGTGCCACCAGCCAGGGACTAGCGAGTTACGAGCAGTACTTC. It translates to CATSQGLASYEQYF.

This chain connects TRBV2 to TRBJ2-2; 8 bases are a match to TRBD2. Germline V gene sequence: CDR1 SNHLY, CDR2 FYNNEI. J lost 5 bases, V lost 4 bases, and 6 bases had no gene match. The length of the CDR3 is 15 residues. The CDR3 DNA reads as TGTGCCAGCAGTGTGGTCGGGAGGGGAACCGGGGAGCTGTTTTTT. This sequence encodes CASSVVGRGTGELFF.

The CDR3 region is CASSRERGPRGGGADTQYF. CDR3 nucleotides: TGTGCCAGCAGCCGCGAACGGGGACCCCGAGGGGGTGGCGCAGATACGCAGTATTTT. J is TRBJ2-3 and V is TRBV3-1 (or the pseudogene TRBV3-2), with a weak D call TRBD1 (6 bases). The CDR3 spans 19 residues. Trimming pared 4 bases from V and 4 bases from J, leaving 27 bases between. Germline CDR1 LGHDT, CDR2 YNNKEL (reference sequence).

V gene TRBV2 combines with J gene TRBJ2-5, with 7 bases lining up with TRBD2. The CDR3 loop spans 14 amino acids. Germline-derived CDR1 and CDR2 are SNHLY and FYNNEI. The junction had 7 bases not matched to a gene; V was cut back by 6 bases and J by 3 bases. The CDR3 loop is CASRQEGLKETQYF. The DNA of the CDR3 is TGTGCCAGCAGGCAAGAGGGACTAAAAGAGACCCAGTACTTC.